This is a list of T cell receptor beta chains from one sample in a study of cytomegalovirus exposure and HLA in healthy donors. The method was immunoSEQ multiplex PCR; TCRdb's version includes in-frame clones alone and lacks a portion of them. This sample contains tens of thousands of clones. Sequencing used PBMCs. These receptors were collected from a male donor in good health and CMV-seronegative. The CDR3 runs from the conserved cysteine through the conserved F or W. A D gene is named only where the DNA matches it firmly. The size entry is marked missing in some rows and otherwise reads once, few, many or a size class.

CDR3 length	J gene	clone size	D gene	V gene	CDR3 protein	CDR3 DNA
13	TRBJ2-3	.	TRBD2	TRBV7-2	CATLQRGTDTQYF	TGTGCCACCCTACAGCGGGGTACGGATACGCAGTATTTT
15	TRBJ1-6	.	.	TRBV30	CAGSVQQLFGSPLHF	TGTGCCGGGAGTGTACAGCAGTTGTTCGGTTCACCCCTCCACTTT
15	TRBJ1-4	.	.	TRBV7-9	CASSTTGFFNEKLFF	TGTGCCAGCAGCACTACAGGGTTTTTCAATGAAAAACTGTTTTTT
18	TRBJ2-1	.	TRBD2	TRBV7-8	CASTRRGGRISEYNEQFF	TGTGCCAGTACCCGACGGGGGGGCCGAATCTCGGAATACAATGAGCAGTTCTTC
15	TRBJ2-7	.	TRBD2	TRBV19	CASSIQASGPYEQYF	TGTGCCAGTAGTATACAGGCTAGCGGGCCCTACGAGCAGTACTTC
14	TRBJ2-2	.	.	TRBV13	CASSRFGGTGELFF	TGTGCCAGCAGCCGGTTCGGGGGCACCGGGGAGCTGTTTTTT
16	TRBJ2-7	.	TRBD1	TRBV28	CASSPSPGQGYHEQYF	TGTGCCAGCAGTCCATCTCCGGGACAGGGGTACCACGAGCAGTACTTC
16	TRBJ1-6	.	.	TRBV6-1	CASSELGGRGNSPLHF	TGTGCCAGCAGTGAATTAGGAGGACGGGGGAATTCACCCCTCCACTTT
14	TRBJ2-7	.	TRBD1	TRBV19	CASSLRDSTHEQYF	TGTGCCAGTAGTTTAAGGGACAGCACCCACGAGCAGTACTTC
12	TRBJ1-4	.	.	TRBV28	CASSGTPEKLFF	TGTGCCAGCAGCGGGACACCTGAAAAACTGTTTTTT
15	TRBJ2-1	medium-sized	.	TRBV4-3	CASSQTDRAPGAQFF	TGCGCCAGCAGCCAAACCGACCGGGCCCCTGGGGCGCAGTTCTTC
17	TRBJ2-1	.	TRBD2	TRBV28	CASSSTSSGGAYNEQFF	TGTGCCAGCAGTTCCACTTCTAGCGGGGGGGCCTACAATGAGCAGTTCTTC
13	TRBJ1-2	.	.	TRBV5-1	CASSPDRTYGYTF	TGCGCCAGCAGTCCGGACAGAACTTATGGCTACACCTTC
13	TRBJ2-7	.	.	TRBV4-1	CASSQEQAGEQYF	TGCGCCAGCAGCCAAGAACAGGCAGGCGAGCAGTACTTC
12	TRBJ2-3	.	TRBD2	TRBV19	CASSWREGDRYF	TGTGCCAGTAGTTGGCGGGAGGGCGATCGGTATTTT
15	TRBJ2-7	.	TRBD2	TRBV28	CASRPGTSGGYEQYF	TGTGCCAGCAGACCCGGGACTAGCGGGGGCTACGAGCAGTACTTC
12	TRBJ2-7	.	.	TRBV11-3	CASSLDTSEQYF	TGTGCCAGCAGCTTAGATACAAGCGAGCAGTACTTC
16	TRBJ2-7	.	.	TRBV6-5	CASSYSSLGQIYEQYF	TGTGCCAGCAGTTACTCCTCACTGGGACAAATCTACGAGCAGTACTTC
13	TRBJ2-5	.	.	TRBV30	CAWGREVRETQYF	TGTGCCTGGGGGCGGGAAGTCCGAGAGACCCAGTACTTC
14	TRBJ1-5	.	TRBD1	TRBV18	CASSGTGGNQPQHF	TGTGCCAGCTCAGGGACAGGGGGCAATCAGCCCCAGCATTTT
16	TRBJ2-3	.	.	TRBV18	CASSPQGHYITDTQYF	TGTGCCAGCTCACCACAGGGACACTATATCACAGATACGCAGTATTTT
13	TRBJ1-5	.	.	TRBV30	CAWAGGAGQPQHF	TGTGCCTGGGCCGGAGGGGCGGGTCAGCCCCAGCATTTT
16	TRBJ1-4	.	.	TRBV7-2	CASSPSPIEGRRKLFF	TGTGCCAGCAGCCCCAGCCCGATCGAGGGAAGAAGGAAACTGTTTTTT
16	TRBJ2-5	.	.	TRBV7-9	CASSLATSGRAETQYF	TGTGCCAGCAGCTTAGCGACCTCCGGGCGGGCAGAGACCCAGTACTTC
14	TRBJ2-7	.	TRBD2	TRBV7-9	CASSLSGGDYEQYF	TGTGCCAGCAGCTTATCTGGGGGGGACTACGAGCAGTACTTC
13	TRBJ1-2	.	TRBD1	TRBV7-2	CASSDRTNYGYTF	TGTGCCAGCTCGGACAGGACTAACTATGGCTACACCTTC
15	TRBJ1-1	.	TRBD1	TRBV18	CASSFYRGMDTEAFF	TGTGCCAGCTCATTCTACAGGGGGATGGACACTGAAGCTTTCTTT
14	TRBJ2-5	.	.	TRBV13	CASSLRGPQETQYF	TGTGCCAGCAGCTTAAGGGGCCCACAAGAGACCCAGTACTTC
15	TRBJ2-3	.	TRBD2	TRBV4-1	CASSQVSGAGDTQYF	TGCGCCAGCAGTCAGGTTAGCGGGGCGGGAGATACGCAGTATTTT
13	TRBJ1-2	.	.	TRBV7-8	CASSPTDNYGYTF	TGTGCCAGCAGCCCTACTGATAACTATGGCTACACCTTC
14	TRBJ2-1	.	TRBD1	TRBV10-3	CAISAGTAYNEQFF	TGTGCCATCAGCGCCGGGACAGCATACAATGAGCAGTTCTTC
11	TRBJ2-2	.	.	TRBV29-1	CSVSGLGELFF	TGCAGCGTCTCAGGTCTAGGGGAGCTGTTTTTT
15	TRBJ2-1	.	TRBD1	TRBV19	CASSEGTGGKNEQFF	TGTGCCAGTAGTGAGGGGACAGGGGGCAAGAATGAGCAGTTCTTC
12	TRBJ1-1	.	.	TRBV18	CASSPDRREAFF	TGTGCCAGCTCCCCTGACCGGAGAGAAGCTTTCTTT
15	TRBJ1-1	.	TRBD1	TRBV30	CAWTHGRGRRTEAFF	TGTGCCTGGACCCACGGAAGGGGGCGGAGGACTGAAGCTTTCTTT
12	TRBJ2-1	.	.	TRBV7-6	CASSLGGDEQFF	TGTGCCAGCAGCTTAGGGGGAGATGAGCAGTTCTTC
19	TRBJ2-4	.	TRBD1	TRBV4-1	CASSLDRGRRSGQLDIQYF	TGCGCCAGCAGCCTCGACAGGGGGCGACGCTCGGGGCAATTGGACATTCAGTACTTC
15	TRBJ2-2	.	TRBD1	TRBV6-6	CASSYPGGNTGELFF	TGTGCCAGCAGTTATCCAGGGGGGAACACCGGGGAGCTGTTTTTT
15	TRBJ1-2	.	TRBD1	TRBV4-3	CASSQEQGAGDGYTF	TGCGCCAGCAGCCAAGAACAGGGGGCCGGGGATGGCTACACCTTC
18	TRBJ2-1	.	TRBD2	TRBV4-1	CASSQGGAGGPSDNEQFF	TGCGCCAGCAGCCAAGGAGGGGCGGGGGGGCCTTCCGACAATGAGCAGTTCTTC
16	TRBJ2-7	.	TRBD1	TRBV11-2	CASSSLLDRAGLEQYF	TGTGCCAGCAGCAGTCTCCTCGACAGGGCTGGACTCGAGCAGTACTTC
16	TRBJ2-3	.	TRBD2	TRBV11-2	CASSLGLAGQGDTQYF	TGTGCCAGCAGCTTGGGACTAGCGGGCCAGGGGGATACGCAGTATTTT
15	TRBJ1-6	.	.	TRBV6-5	CASSSRRLGNSPLHF	TGTGCCAGCAGTTCCCGCAGACTCGGTAATTCACCCCTCCACTTT
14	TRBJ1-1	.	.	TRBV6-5	CASSGLEGGTEAFF	TGTGCCAGCAGTGGCTTAGAAGGGGGCACTGAAGCTTTCTTT
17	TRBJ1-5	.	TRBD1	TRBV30	CAWSAGQTSFSNQPQHF	TGTGCCTGGAGTGCGGGACAGACTTCGTTTAGCAATCAGCCCCAGCATTTT
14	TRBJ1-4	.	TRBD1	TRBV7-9	CASSPGQAGEKLFF	TGTGCCAGCAGCCCTGGACAGGCGGGGGAAAAACTGTTTTTT
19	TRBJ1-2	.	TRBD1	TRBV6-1	CASSGLLGQLEDHNYGYTF	TGTGCCAGCAGTGGACTCTTGGGACAGCTCGAAGACCATAACTATGGCTACACCTTC
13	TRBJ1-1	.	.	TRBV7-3	CASRSGQNTEAFF	TGTGCCAGCAGGTCGGGACAGAACACTGAAGCTTTCTTT
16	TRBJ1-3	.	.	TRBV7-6	CASSSARGATGNTIYF	TGTGCCAGCAGCTCCGCCCGGGGGGCTACGGGAAACACCATATATTTT